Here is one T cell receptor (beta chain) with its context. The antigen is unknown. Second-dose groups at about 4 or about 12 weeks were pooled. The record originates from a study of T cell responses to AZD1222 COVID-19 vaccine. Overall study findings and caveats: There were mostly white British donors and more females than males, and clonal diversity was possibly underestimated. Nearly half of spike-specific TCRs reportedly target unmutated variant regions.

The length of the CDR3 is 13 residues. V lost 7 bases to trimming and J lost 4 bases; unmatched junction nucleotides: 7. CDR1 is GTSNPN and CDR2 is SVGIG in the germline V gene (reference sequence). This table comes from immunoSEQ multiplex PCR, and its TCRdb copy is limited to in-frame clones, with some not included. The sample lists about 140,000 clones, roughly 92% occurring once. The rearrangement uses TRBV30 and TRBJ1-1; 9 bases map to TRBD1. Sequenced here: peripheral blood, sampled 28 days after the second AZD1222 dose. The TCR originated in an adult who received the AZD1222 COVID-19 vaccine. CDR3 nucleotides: TGTGCCTTCCGGACAGGGGCGGGCACTGAAGCTTTCTTT. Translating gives CAFRTGAGTEAFF.